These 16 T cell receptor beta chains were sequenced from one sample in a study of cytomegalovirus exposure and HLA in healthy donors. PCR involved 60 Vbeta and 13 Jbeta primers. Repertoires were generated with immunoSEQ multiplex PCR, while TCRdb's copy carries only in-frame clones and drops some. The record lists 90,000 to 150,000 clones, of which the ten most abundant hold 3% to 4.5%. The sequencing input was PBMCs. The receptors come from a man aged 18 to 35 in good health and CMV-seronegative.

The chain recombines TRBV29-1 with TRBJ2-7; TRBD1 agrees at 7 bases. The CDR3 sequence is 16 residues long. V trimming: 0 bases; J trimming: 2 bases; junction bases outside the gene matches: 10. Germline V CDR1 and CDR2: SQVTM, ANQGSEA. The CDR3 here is CSVEEGRTGDTYEQYF. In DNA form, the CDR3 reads TGCAGCGTTGAAGAGGGTAGAACAGGGGACACCTACGAGCAGTACTTC.

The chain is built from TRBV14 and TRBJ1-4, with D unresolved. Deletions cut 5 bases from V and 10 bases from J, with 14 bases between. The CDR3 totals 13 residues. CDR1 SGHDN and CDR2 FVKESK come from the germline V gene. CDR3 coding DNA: TGTGCCAGCAGCTCTGACATTTTCGGAAAACTGTTTTTT. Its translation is CASSSDIFGKLFF. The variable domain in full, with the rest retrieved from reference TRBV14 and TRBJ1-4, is EAGVTQFPSHSVIEKGQTVTLRCDPISGHDNLYWYRRVMGKEIKFLLHFVKESKQDESGMPNNRFLAERTGGTYSTLKVQPAELEDSGVYFCASSSDIFGKLFFGSGTQLSVL.

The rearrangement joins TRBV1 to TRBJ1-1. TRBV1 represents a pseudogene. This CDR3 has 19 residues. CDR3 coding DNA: TGCACCAGCAGCCAAGATCGATTGGAGGGGTTCTTTGGGGACACTGAAGCTTTCTTT. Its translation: CTSSQDRLEGFFGDTEAFF.

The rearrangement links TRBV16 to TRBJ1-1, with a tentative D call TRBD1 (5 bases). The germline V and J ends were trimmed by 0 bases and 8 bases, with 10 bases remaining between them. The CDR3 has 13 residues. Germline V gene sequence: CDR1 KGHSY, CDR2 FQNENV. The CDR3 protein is CASSQSLGGEAFF. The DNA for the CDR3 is TGTGCCAGCAGCCAATCCCTCGGGGGGGAAGCTTTCTTT.

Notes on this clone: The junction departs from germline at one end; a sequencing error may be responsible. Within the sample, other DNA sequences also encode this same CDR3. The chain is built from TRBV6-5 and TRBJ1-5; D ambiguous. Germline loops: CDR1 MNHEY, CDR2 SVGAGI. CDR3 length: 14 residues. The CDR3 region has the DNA TGCGCCAGCAGTTACTCGAACGGGTGGCAGCCCCAGCATTTT. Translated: CASSYSNGWQPQHF.

The CDR3 loop is CASEVQGTSGYTF. CDR3 sequence (DNA): TGTGCCAGCGAAGTCCAGGGGACGAGTGGCTACACCTTC. The J gene is TRBJ1-2, the V gene TRBV5-4; D possibly corresponds to TRBD1 (6 bases). Between the trimmed V and J ends, which lost 7 bases and 7 bases, there was a span of 17 bases. This CDR3 is 13 amino acids long. CDR1 is SGHNT and CDR2 is YYREEE in the germline V gene (reference sequence).

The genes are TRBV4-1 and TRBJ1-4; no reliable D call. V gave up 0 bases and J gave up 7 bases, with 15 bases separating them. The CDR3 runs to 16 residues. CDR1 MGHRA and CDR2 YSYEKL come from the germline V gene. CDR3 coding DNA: TGCGCCAGCAGCCAAGATCGGAACGCGGCGGGTGAAAAACTGTTTTTT. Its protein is CASSQDRNAAGEKLFF.

The CDR3 protein is CASSGSLDEKLFF. The CDR3, as DNA: TGTGCCAGCAGCGGGAGTCTGGATGAAAAACTGTTTTTT. This chain connects TRBV7-9 to TRBJ1-4; D call uncertain. Germline V gene data show CDR1 as SEHNR and CDR2 as FQNEAQ (reference sequence). V was cut by 5 bases and J by 6 bases, with 10 bases left in between. This CDR3 contains 13 residues.

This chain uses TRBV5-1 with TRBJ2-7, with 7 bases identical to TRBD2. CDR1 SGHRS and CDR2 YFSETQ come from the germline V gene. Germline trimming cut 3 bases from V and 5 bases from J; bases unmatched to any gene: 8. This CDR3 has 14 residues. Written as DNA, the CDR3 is TGCGCCAGCAGCTCGGCGGGAGTAGGGGACGAGCAGTACTTC. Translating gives CASSSAGVGDEQYF.

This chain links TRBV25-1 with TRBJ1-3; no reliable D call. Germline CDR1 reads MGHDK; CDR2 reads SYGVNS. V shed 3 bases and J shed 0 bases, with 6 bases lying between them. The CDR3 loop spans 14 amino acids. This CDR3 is CASSDPSSGNTIYF. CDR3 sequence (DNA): TGTGCCAGCAGTGACCCGAGCTCTGGAAACACCATATATTTT. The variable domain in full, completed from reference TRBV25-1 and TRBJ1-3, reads EADIYQTPRYLVIGTGKKITLECSQTMGHDKMYWYQQDPGMELHLIHYSYGVNSTEKGDLSSESTVSRIRTEHFPLTLESARPSHTSQYLCASSDPSSGNTIYFGEGSWLTVV.

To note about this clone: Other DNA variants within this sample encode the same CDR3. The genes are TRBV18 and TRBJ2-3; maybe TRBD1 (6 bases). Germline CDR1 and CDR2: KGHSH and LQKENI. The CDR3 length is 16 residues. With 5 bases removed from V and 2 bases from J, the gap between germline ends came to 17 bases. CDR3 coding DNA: TGTGCCAGCTCAAAAAGACAGGACTCCTCCACAGATACGCAGTATTTT. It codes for CASSKRQDSSTDTQYF.

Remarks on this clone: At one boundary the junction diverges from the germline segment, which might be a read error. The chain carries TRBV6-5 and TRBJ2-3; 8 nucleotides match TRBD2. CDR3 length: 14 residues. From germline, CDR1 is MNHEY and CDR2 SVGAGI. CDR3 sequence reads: CASSYGLATDMQYF. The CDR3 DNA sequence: TGTGCCAGCAGTTACGGACTAGCTACAGATATGCAGTATTTT.

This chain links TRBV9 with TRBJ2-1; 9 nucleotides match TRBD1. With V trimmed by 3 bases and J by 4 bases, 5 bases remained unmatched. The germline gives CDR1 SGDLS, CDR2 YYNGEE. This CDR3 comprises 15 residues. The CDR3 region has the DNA TGTGCCAGCAGCGGGGGACAGGGAAAATACAATGAGCAGTTCTTC. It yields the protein CASSGGQGKYNEQFF.

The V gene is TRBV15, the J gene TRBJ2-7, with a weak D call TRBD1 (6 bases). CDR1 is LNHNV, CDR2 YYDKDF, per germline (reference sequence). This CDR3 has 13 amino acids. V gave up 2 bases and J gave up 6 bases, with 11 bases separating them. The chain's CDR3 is CATSRNRDREQYF. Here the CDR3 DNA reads TGTGCCACCAGCAGAAACAGGGATCGCGAGCAGTACTTC.

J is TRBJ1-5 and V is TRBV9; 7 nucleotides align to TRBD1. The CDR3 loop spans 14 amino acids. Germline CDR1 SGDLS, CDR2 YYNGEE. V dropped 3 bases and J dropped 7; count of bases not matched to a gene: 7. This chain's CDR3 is CASSDRDSRQPQHF. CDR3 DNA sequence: TGTGCCAGCAGCGACCGGGACAGTAGACAGCCCCAGCATTTT. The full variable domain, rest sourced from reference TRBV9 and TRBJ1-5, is DSGVTQTPKHLITATGQRVTLRCSPRSGDLSVYWYQQSLDQGLQFLIQYYNGEERAKGNILERFSAQQFPDLHSELNLSSLELGDSALYFCASSDRDSRQPQHFGDGTRLSIL.

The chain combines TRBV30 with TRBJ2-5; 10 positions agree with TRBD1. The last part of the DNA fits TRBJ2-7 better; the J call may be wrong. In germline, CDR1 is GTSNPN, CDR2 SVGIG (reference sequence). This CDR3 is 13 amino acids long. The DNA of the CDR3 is TGTGCCTTACTCCGGGACAGGGGCTACGAGCAGTACTTC. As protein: CALLRDRGYEQYF.